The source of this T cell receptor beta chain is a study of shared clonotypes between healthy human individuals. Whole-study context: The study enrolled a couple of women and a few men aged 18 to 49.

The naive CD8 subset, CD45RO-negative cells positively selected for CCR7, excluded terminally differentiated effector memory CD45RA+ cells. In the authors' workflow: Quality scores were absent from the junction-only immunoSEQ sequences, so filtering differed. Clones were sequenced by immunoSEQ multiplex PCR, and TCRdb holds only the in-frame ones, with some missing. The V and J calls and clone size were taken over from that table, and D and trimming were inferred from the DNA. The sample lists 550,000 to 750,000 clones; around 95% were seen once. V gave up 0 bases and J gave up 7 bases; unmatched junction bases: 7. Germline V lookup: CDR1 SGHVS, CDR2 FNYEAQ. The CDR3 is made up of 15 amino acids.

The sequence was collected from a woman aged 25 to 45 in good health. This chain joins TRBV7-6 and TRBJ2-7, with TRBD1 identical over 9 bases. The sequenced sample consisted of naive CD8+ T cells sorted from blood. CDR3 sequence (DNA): TGTGCCAGCAGCTTAGCGGGACAGGGTTTTAGTGAGCAGTACTTC. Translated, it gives CASSLAGQGFSEQYF.